This T cell receptor (beta chain) is from a study of T cells in Graves' hyperthyroidism and ophthalmopathy. A remark on this clonotype: What it binds is not known.

TCR beta CDR3 sequences were amplified from RNA transcripts. When the TCR CDR3 underwent first-round RT-PCR, the HTBI primer set was used. TCRdb reprocessed the multiplex PCR reads with MiXCR, giving one entry per CDR3 protein. Seen here are fewer than 300,000 distinct CDR3 sequences, about 25% observed once, and the top ten hold around 28%. Study outcomes and limitations: Ophthalmopathy prediction by the model preceded onset by a median roughly 6.3 months. Expanded thyroid clonotypes (above 0.001) were mostly also found in blood.

The CDR3 extends over 14 amino acids. Germline values: CDR1 KGHSH, CDR2 LQKENI. V shed 4 bases and J shed 3 bases, with 12 bases lying between them. First hyperthyroidism diagnosis is when the blood sample was obtained, before any ophthalmopathy symptoms. More than 9.5 ml fresh peripheral blood yielded the PBMCs. J is TRBJ1-1 and V is TRBV18, with D perhaps TRBD1 (5 bases). The TCR originated in a man in his forties with Graves' hyperthyroidism that later progressed to Graves' ophthalmopathy. Sequencing input: blood. CDR3 region: CASSLGVGDTEAFF. In nucleotides, the CDR3 is TGTGCCAGCTCACTAGGGGTCGGGGACACTGAAGCTTTCTTT.